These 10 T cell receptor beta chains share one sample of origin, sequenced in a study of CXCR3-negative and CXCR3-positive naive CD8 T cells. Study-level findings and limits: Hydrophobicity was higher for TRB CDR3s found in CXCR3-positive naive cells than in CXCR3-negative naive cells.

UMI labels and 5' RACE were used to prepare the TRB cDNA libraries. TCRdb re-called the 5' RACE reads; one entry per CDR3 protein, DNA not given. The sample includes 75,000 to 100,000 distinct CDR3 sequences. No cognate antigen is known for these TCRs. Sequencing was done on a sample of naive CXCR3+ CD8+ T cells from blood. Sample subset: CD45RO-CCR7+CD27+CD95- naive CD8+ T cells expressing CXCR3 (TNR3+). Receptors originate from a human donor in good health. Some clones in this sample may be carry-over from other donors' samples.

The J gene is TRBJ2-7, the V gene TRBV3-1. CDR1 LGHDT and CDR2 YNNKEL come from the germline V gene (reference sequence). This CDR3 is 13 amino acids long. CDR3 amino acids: CASSQDPDYEQYF.

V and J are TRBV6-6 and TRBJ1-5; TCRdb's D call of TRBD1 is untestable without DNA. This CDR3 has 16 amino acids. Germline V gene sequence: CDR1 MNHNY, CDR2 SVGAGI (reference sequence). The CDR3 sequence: CASSYFGQGSNQPQHF.

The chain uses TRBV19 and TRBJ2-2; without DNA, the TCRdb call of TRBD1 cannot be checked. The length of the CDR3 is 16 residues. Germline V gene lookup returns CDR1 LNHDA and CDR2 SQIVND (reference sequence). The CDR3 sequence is CASSIRVTGTTGELFF.

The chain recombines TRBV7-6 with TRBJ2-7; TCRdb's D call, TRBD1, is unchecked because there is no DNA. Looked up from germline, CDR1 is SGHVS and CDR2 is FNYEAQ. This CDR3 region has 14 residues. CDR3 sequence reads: CASSKRGVSYEQYF.

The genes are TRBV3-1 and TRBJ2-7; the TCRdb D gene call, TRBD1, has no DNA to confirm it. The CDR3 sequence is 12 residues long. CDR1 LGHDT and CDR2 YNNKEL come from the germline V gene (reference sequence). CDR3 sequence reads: CASEDRAYEQYF.

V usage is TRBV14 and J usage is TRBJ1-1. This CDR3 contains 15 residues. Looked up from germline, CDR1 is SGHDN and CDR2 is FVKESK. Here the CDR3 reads CASSQDMGKDTEAFF.

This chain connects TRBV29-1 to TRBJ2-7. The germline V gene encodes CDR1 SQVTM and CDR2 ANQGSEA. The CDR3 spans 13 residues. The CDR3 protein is CSVEQGNSYEQYF.

This CDR3 is CSARGLVLASYEQYF. The rearrangement joins TRBV20-1 to TRBJ2-7; lacking DNA, the TRBD2 call made by TCRdb goes unchecked. The length of the CDR3 is 15 residues. Germline CDR1 and CDR2: DFQATT and SNEGSKA (reference sequence).

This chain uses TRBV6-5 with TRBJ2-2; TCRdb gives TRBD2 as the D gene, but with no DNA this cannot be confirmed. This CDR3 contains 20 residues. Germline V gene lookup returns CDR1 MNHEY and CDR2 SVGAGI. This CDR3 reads CASSYPGLAGGRRFPGELFF.

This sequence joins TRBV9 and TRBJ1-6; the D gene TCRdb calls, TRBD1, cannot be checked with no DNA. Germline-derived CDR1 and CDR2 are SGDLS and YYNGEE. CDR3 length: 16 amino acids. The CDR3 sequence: CASSPRDTDNNSPLHF.